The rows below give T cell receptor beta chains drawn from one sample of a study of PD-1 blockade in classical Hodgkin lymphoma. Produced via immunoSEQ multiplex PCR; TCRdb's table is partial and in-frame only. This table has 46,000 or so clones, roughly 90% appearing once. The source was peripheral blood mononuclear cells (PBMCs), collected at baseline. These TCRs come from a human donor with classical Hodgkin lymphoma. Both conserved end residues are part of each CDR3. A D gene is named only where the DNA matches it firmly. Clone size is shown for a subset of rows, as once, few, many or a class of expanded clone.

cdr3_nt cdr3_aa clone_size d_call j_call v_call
TGTGCCAGTAGTGCCCTTACGGGACAGCCCGATCAGCCCCAGCATTTT CASSALTGQPDQPQHF NA TRBD1 TRBJ1-5 TRBV19
TGTGCCAGCATTAACGGGGAGGGGTCCCAGCATTTT CASINGEGSQHF NA NA TRBJ1-5 TRBV6-6
TGCGCCAGCAGCCAAGAAGGGGACTCCTCCTACGAGCAGTACTTC CASSQEGDSSYEQYF NA NA TRBJ2-7 TRBV4-1
TGTGCCAGCAGGCGGACTAGCGGGGGGGGCACCGGGGAGCTGTTTTTT CASRRTSGGGTGELFF NA TRBD2 TRBJ2-2 TRBV28
TGTGCCAGCAGTGAGCCTGACCTGGGTAATTCACCCCTCCACTTT CASSEPDLGNSPLHF few NA TRBJ1-6 TRBV25-1
TGTGCCAGCAGTCATTACGGGGGTACGCAGTATTTT CASSHYGGTQYF NA NA TRBJ2-3 TRBV27
TGCAGCGTTGAGGGACAGTCCACAGATACGCAGTATTTT CSVEGQSTDTQYF NA TRBD1 TRBJ2-3 TRBV29-1
TGTGCCAGCAGTTTACCCACGACAGGGGGGGATGAGCAGTACTTC CASSLPTTGGDEQYF NA TRBD1 TRBJ2-7 TRBV28
TGCGCCAGCAGCTTGGAAGGGACAGGGACCTATGGCTACACCTTC CASSLEGTGTYGYTF NA TRBD1 TRBJ1-2 TRBV5-1
TGTGCCAGCAGCTCCCAGCGGGTTAGCACAGATACGCAGTATTTT CASSSQRVSTDTQYF NA NA TRBJ2-3 TRBV7-9
TGCGCCAGCAGCTTGGGCGTCGGGGGGGCCTATGCGGAGACCCAGTACTTC CASSLGVGGAYAETQYF NA TRBD2 TRBJ2-5 TRBV5-1
TGTGCCAGCAGCTTCTCACTTGCAGACTACGAGCAGTACTTC CASSFSLADYEQYF NA NA TRBJ2-7 TRBV5-6
TGTGCCAGCAGCCCGTACCAAGAGACCCAGTACTTC CASSPYQETQYF NA NA TRBJ2-5 TRBV7-9
TGTGCCAGCGTAGGGACTAGCGGCGTGGGTTGGCAGTACTTC CASVGTSGVGWQYF few TRBD2 TRBJ2-7 TRBV2
TGTGCCAGCAGTTTAGGAGGGGACCATAGCAATCAGCCCCAGCATTTT CASSLGGDHSNQPQHF NA NA TRBJ1-5 TRBV28
TGCGCCAGCAGCCACATCACAGGGGGGACCTACGAGCAGTACTTC CASSHITGGTYEQYF few TRBD1 TRBJ2-7 TRBV4-1
TGTGCCAGCAGCGTAGAAAGGGGGCGATCTGGAAACACCATATATTTT CASSVERGRSGNTIYF NA TRBD1 TRBJ1-3 TRBV9
TGTGCCAGCAGTGACTCGAAGCGGGACACAGATACGCAGTATTTT CASSDSKRDTDTQYF NA TRBD2 TRBJ2-3 TRBV6-4
TGCGCCAGCAGTGAGGGGACAGGGTCCGAGACCCAGTACTTC CASSEGTGSETQYF few TRBD1 TRBJ2-5 TRBV10-1